This T cell receptor beta chain was observed in a study of early T cells in non-severe SARS-CoV-2 infection (dated by TCRdb to about 2021). For the study in its entirety: Bulk RNA from unsorted whole blood was used for TCR sequencing, so alpha and beta chains could not be paired. On the study overall, not on this receptor specifically: Matching against VDJdb was skewed toward anti-spike CD8 responses, likely underestimated virus-specific expansions, and missed private and CD4 specificities.

Taken from cysteine to phenylalanine, the CDR3 has 14 residues. Only the CDR3 part of the read is kept: 42 bases, read in frame from the first base. V and J lose 9 bases and 2 bases, and a span of 16 bases separates them. Taken from the germline V gene, the CDR1 and CDR2 loops are MNHNS and SASEGT. This clonotype has a handful of counts. What antigen it recognizes has not been identified. The input lacks base qualities; no much larger clone sits a single base away. To prepare the library, 5' RACE was applied. The reads were generated on a NextSeq 500. To correct for sequencing error and PCR bias, the TCR library protocol tagged individual cDNA molecules with unique molecular identifiers. Both TCR alpha and beta chains were sequenced, and tight co-correlation was observed between alpha and beta sequence abundances in each sample. The authors processed their data as follows. Decombinator V4 was used to annotate the V gene, J gene and CDR3 of the TCR sequences. TCRs were defined as expanded if a significant change between any two time points was detected under a Poisson model with p below 0.0001. TCR abundances were normalised to the total number of TCRs sequenced per sample and expressed as counts per million. TRAV1-2 paired with TRAJ12, TRAJ20 or TRAJ33 defined MAIT TCRs, while TRAV10 paired with TRAJ18 defined iNKT TCRs. VDJdb, accessed 1 November 2021, was searched for CMV, EBV and SARS-CoV-2 annotated TCRs, excluding TCRs annotated for multiple antigens. TCRdb passed the public sequencing reads through fastp at Q25 and MiXCR, retaining productive beta sequences. All rows with the same CDR3 protein become a single entry with the most common DNA and genes. The V and J calls reflect TCRdb's pipeline rather than the authors' work. The sample yields 64,000 or so distinct CDR3 sequences; 10% to 12% were counted once. The ten top clones hold roughly 3% of the sample.

Set within a cohort of healthcare workers in London, UK, this nested case-control study involved weekly PCR testing of nasopharyngeal swabs along with blood sampling. Healthcare workers were recruited between 23 and 31 March 2020, during the week of the UK lockdown, and were followed weekly for up to about 15 weeks. The TCR sequence derives from an adult who was a healthcare worker with PCR-confirmed SARS-CoV-2 infection or an uninfected control (not recorded which). The chain employs TRBV6-1 and TRBJ1-2; the D segment could be TRBD1, given 6 matching bases. The specimen comprised whole blood, sampled at baseline. The bases are TGTGCCAGTCATGAAGGGGGAGGGAACTATGGCTACACCTTC. It codes for CASHEGGGNYGYTF.